The entry below describes one T cell receptor (beta chain). What it binds is not known. The record originates from a study of chemoradiotherapy in HPV16-positive cancers. The study's findings and limits: Non-HPV-specific T cells did not expand in tumors during treatment, whereas candidate HPV-specific clones and E7-related motifs did.

V lost 4 bases and J lost 5; bases outside the gene matches: 9. The CDR3 contains 15 residues. Germline assignment: CDR1 SGHVS and CDR2 FNYEAQ. Using immunoSEQ multiplex PCR, the repertoire was profiled, and TCRdb retains in-frame clones only, with some absent. The repertoire holds 10,000 to 15,000 clones, with about 90% as singletons. Sampling took place from a patient who underwent chemoradiotherapy. The sequence came from a human donor with HPV-associated anogenital cancer. The rearrangement joins TRBV7-6 to TRBJ2-5; 8 bases line up with TRBD1. This CDR3 is CASSSRPGGAETQYF. The CDR3 nucleotides read TGTGCCAGCAGCTCCCGACCAGGGGGCGCGGAGACCCAGTACTTC.